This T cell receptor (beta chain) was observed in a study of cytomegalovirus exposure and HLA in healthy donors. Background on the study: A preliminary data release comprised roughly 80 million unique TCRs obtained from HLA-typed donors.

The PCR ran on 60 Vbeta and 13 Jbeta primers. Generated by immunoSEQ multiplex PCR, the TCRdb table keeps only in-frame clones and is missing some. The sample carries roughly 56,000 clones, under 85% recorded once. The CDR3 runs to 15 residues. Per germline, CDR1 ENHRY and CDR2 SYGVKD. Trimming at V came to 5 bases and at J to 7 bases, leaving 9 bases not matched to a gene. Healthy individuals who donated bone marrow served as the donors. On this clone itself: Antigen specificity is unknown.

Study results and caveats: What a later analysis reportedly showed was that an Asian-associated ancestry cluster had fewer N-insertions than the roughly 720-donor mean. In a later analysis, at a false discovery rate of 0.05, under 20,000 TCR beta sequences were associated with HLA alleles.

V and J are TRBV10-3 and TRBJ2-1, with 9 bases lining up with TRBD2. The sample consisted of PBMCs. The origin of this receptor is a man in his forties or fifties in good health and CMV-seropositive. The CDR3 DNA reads TGTGCCATCAGTCACGAGACTAGCGGTTGGAATGAGCAGTTCTTC. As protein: CAISHETSGWNEQFF.